These T cell receptor beta chains were read from a single sample in a study of blood T cell repertoires in COVID-19. The method was immunoSEQ multiplex PCR; TCRdb's version includes in-frame clones alone and lacks a portion of them. The data contain around 260,000 clones, 80% to 90% of them singletons. Sequencing was done on a sample of peripheral blood. The receptors shown here come from a woman aged 70-85 years with COVID-19, enrolled during active disease. CDR3s include the opening cysteine and the closing phenylalanine or tryptophan. The order of the fields is CDR3 protein, CDR3 DNA, clone size, J gene, V gene, D gene. A D gene is named only where the DNA matches it firmly. The size of a clone is reported for some rows only, either as once, few or many, or as a class for expanded clones.

CDR3: CASSPRLAAHNEQFF; DNA: TGTGCCAGCAGCCCCCGACTAGCGGCTCACAATGAGCAGTTCTTC; size: NA; J: TRBJ2-1; V: TRBV16; D: TRBD2
CDR3: CSVTADGYTF; DNA: TGCAGCGTTACGGCGGATGGCTACACCTTC; size: NA; J: TRBJ1-2; V: TRBV29-1; D: NA
CDR3: CASSISHGQGGQPQHF; DNA: TGTGCCAGTAGTATAAGTCACGGACAGGGTGGTCAGCCCCAGCATTTT; size: NA; J: TRBJ1-5; V: TRBV19; D: TRBD1
CDR3: CASSYGQGNYGYTF; DNA: TGTGCCAGCAGTTACGGACAGGGAAACTATGGCTACACCTTC; size: NA; J: TRBJ1-2; V: TRBV28; D: TRBD1
CDR3: CAWSRELSGEQYF; DNA: TGTGCCTGGAGTAGGGAGCTCTCGGGAGAGCAGTACTTC; size: NA; J: TRBJ2-7; V: TRBV30; D: NA
CDR3: CASSLYQVDGYTF; DNA: TGTGCCAGCAGTTTATATCAGGTTGATGGCTACACCTTC; size: NA; J: TRBJ1-2; V: TRBV28; D: NA
CDR3: CASSLYLGRVTEAFF; DNA: TGTGCCAGCAGTTTATATTTAGGCAGGGTAACTGAAGCTTTCTTT; size: NA; J: TRBJ1-1; V: TRBV28; D: NA
CDR3: CASSRGASGGRRRYNSPLHF; DNA: TGTGCCAGCTCCAGAGGGGCGTCAGGGGGTCGCCGACGATATAATTCACCCCTCCACTTT; size: NA; J: TRBJ1-6; V: TRBV21-1; D: NA
CDR3: CAISLGQDSNQPQHF; DNA: TGTGCCATCAGTTTAGGACAGGATAGCAATCAGCCCCAGCATTTT; size: NA; J: TRBJ1-5; V: TRBV10-3; D: TRBD1
CDR3: CASSEATGKNTEAFF; DNA: TGTGCCAGCAGTGAAGCGACAGGGAAGAACACTGAAGCTTTCTTT; size: NA; J: TRBJ1-1; V: TRBV2; D: TRBD1
CDR3: CATSREGSKGYTF; DNA: TGTGCCACCAGCAGGGAGGGAAGTAAAGGCTACACCTTC; size: NA; J: TRBJ1-2; V: TRBV15; D: NA
CDR3: CASSLGLDYEQYF; DNA: TGCGCCAGCAGCCTGGGACTAGACTACGAGCAGTACTTC; size: NA; J: TRBJ2-7; V: TRBV5-1; D: TRBD2
CDR3: CASSQVGETQYF; DNA: TGTGCCAGCAGCCAAGTTGGCGAGACCCAGTACTTC; size: NA; J: TRBJ2-5; V: TRBV14; D: NA
CDR3: CASSERQGRQPQHF; DNA: TGTGCCAGCAGTGAACGACAGGGCCGTCAGCCCCAGCATTTT; size: NA; J: TRBJ1-5; V: TRBV2; D: TRBD1
CDR3: CASSPDRRNPPLHF; DNA: TGTGCCAGCAGCCCAGACAGGCGCAACCCACCCCTCCACTTT; size: NA; J: TRBJ1-6; V: TRBV7-2; D: NA
CDR3: CASSVGQETQYF; DNA: TGTGCCAGCAGCGTAGGACAGGAGACCCAGTACTTC; size: NA; J: TRBJ2-5; V: TRBV9; D: NA
CDR3: CASSQVRLAGVEQFF; DNA: TGTGCCAGCAGCCAAGTGCGTCTAGCGGGAGTTGAGCAGTTCTTC; size: NA; J: TRBJ2-1; V: TRBV3-1/TRBV3-2; D: TRBD2
CDR3: CASSPRFRTSPQETQYF; DNA: TGTGCCAGTAGTCCCCGCTTCCGGACTAGCCCGCAAGAGACCCAGTACTTC; size: NA; J: TRBJ2-5; V: TRBV19; D: TRBD2
CDR3: CASSPTGIANEKLFF; DNA: TGCGCCAGCAGCCCGACAGGGATTGCTAATGAAAAACTGTTTTTT; size: NA; J: TRBJ1-4; V: TRBV4-3; D: TRBD1
CDR3: CASSLDRYSNQPQHF; DNA: TGTGCCAGCAGCTTAGACAGATATAGCAATCAGCCCCAGCATTTT; size: NA; J: TRBJ1-5; V: TRBV7-2; D: NA
CDR3: CASSEGLAGYNEQFF; DNA: TGTGCCAGCAGCGAGGGACTAGCGGGATACAATGAGCAGTTCTTC; size: NA; J: TRBJ2-1; V: TRBV3-1/TRBV3-2; D: TRBD2
CDR3: CASSQSRETEAFF; DNA: TGTGCCAGCAGCCAATCGAGGGAAACCGAAGCTTTCTTT; size: NA; J: TRBJ1-1; V: TRBV16; D: NA
CDR3: CASSLGDEQYF; DNA: TGTGCCAGCAGCTTAGGCGACGAGCAGTACTTC; size: once; J: TRBJ2-7; V: TRBV11-3; D: NA
CDR3: CASRRTGMNTEAFF; DNA: TGTGCCAGTCGAAGGACAGGCATGAACACTGAAGCTTTCTTT; size: NA; J: TRBJ1-1; V: TRBV19; D: TRBD1
CDR3: CASSLGQRLREAFF; DNA: TGTGCCAGCAGCTTGGGACAGCGGCTTCGGGAAGCTTTCTTT; size: NA; J: TRBJ1-1; V: TRBV7-2; D: TRBD1
CDR3: CASSATGQPNTEAFF; DNA: TGTGCCAGCAGCGCGACCGGACAGCCGAACACTGAAGCTTTCTTT; size: NA; J: TRBJ1-1; V: TRBV5-4; D: NA
CDR3: CASTLGAGNTIYF; DNA: TGTGCCAGCACCCTCGGGGCTGGAAACACCATATATTTT; size: NA; J: TRBJ1-3; V: TRBV7-9; D: NA
CDR3: CASSQVLTTYGYTF; DNA: TGTGCCAGCAGCCAAGTCCTCACGACTTACGGCTACACCTTC; size: NA; J: TRBJ1-2; V: TRBV3-1/TRBV3-2; D: NA
CDR3: CASSRDRGPNQPQHF; DNA: TGTGCCAGCAGTCGCGACAGGGGGCCAAATCAGCCCCAGCATTTT; size: NA; J: TRBJ1-5; V: TRBV28; D: TRBD1
CDR3: CASSLIDIAYEQYF; DNA: TGCGCCAGCAGCTTAATAGACATAGCCTACGAGCAGTACTTC; size: NA; J: TRBJ2-7; V: TRBV5-1; D: NA
CDR3: CASSQDREQYF; DNA: TGCGCCAGCAGCCAAGACCGGGAGCAGTACTTC; size: NA; J: TRBJ2-7; V: TRBV4-1; D: NA
CDR3: CSAGELYEQYF; DNA: TGCAGTGCTGGGGAGCTCTACGAGCAGTACTTC; size: NA; J: TRBJ2-7; V: TRBV20-1; D: NA
CDR3: CASSDAGSTDTQYF; DNA: TGTGCCAGCAGTGACGCGGGGAGCACAGATACGCAGTATTTT; size: NA; J: TRBJ2-3; V: TRBV6-1; D: NA
CDR3: CASSHRQGDTGELFF; DNA: TGTGCCAGCAGCCACCGACAGGGTGATACCGGGGAGCTGTTTTTT; size: once; J: TRBJ2-2; V: TRBV3-1/TRBV3-2; D: TRBD1
CDR3: CASSAQGLAGGETQYF; DNA: TGTGCCAGCAGCGCTCAGGGACTAGCGGGAGGAGAGACCCAGTACTTC; size: NA; J: TRBJ2-5; V: TRBV7-3; D: TRBD2
CDR3: CSVGGQGPYEQYF; DNA: TGCAGCGTTGGGGGACAGGGGCCCTACGAGCAGTACTTC; size: NA; J: TRBJ2-7; V: TRBV29-1; D: TRBD1
CDR3: CASSLDPGLSEKLFF; DNA: TGTGCCAGCAGCTTGGACCCGGGGTTGAGCGAAAAACTGTTTTTT; size: NA; J: TRBJ1-4; V: TRBV5-5; D: NA
CDR3: CAWSVIAGVGNTQYF; DNA: TGTGCCTGGAGTGTTATAGCGGGCGTAGGGAATACGCAGTATTTT; size: NA; J: TRBJ2-3; V: TRBV30; D: TRBD2
CDR3: CASSITRATSPLHF; DNA: TGTGCCAGTAGTATTACCAGGGCGACTTCACCCCTCCACTTT; size: NA; J: TRBJ1-6; V: TRBV19; D: NA
CDR3: CASSTGQGTSPLHF; DNA: TGTGCCAGCAGTACGGGACAGGGAACTTCACCCCTCCACTTT; size: NA; J: TRBJ1-6; V: TRBV2; D: TRBD1
CDR3: CASSATGGRGYTF; DNA: TGTGCCAGCAGCGCTACAGGGGGGCGAGGCTACACCTTC; size: NA; J: TRBJ1-2; V: TRBV5-6; D: TRBD1
CDR3: CASSFQQGADTQYF; DNA: TGTGCCAGCAGCTTCCAACAGGGAGCAGATACGCAGTATTTT; size: NA; J: TRBJ2-3; V: TRBV7-9; D: NA
CDR3: CSVEVAMGGEQYF; DNA: TGCAGCGTTGAAGTGGCGATGGGAGGCGAGCAGTACTTC; size: NA; J: TRBJ2-7; V: TRBV29-1; D: NA
CDR3: CASSEQQGANYGYTF; DNA: TGTGCCAGCAGTGAACAACAGGGGGCGAACTATGGCTACACCTTC; size: once; J: TRBJ1-2; V: TRBV6-1; D: TRBD1
CDR3: CALGGGEGETQYF; DNA: TGTGCCCTCGGGGGTGGGGAGGGGGAGACCCAGTACTTC; size: NA; J: TRBJ2-5; V: TRBV24-1; D: TRBD2
CDR3: CASSTSGTGVSPLHF; DNA: TGTGCCAGCTCAACTTCCGGGACAGGGGTTTCACCCCTCCACTTT; size: NA; J: TRBJ1-6; V: TRBV18; D: TRBD1
CDR3: CASSLSLEQFF; DNA: TGTGCCAGCAGCTTATCGTTGGAGCAGTTCTTC; size: NA; J: TRBJ2-1; V: TRBV11-2; D: NA
CDR3: CARSFGLAGVSYNEQFF; DNA: TGTGCCAGAAGCTTCGGGCTAGCGGGAGTCTCCTACAATGAGCAGTTCTTC; size: NA; J: TRBJ2-1; V: TRBV5-3; D: TRBD2